These 21 T cell receptor beta chains share one sample of origin, sequenced in a study of blood T cell repertoires in COVID-19. The table came from immunoSEQ multiplex PCR; TCRdb's copy has only in-frame clones and leaves some out. The table shows 40,000 to 50,000 clones, with over 80% occurring only once. Sequenced sample: peripheral blood. All receptors come from a human donor in a cohort sampled during active COVID-19.

The V and J genes are TRBV15 and TRBJ2-7, with TRBD2 matching 7 bases. With V trimmed by 8 bases and J by 3 bases, 10 bases remained unmatched. This CDR3 contains 14 residues. Per the germline V gene, CDR1 is LNHNV and CDR2 is YYDKDF (reference sequence). The CDR3: CATGTGTTYYEQYF. CDR3 DNA: TGTGCCACCGGAACCGGGACTACCTACTACGAGCAGTACTTC. Full variable domain (remainder filled in from reference TRBV15 and TRBJ2-7): DAMVIQNPRYQVTQFGKPVTLSCSQTLNHNVMYWYQQKSSQAPKLLFHYYDKDFNNEADTPDNFQSRRPNTSFCFLDIRSPGLGDTAMYLCATGTGTTYYEQYFGPGTRLTVT.

This sequence joins TRBV6-6 and TRBJ2-3; 7 bases match TRBD1. This CDR3 contains 14 residues. V lost 2 bases, J lost 5 bases, and 4 bases stayed unmatched. The germline V gene has CDR1 MNHNY and CDR2 SVGAGI (reference sequence). The CDR3 reads CASSYEGAIDTQYF. The CDR3 region has the DNA TGTGCCAGCAGTTACGAGGGGGCAATAGATACGCAGTATTTT.

The chain combines TRBV27 with TRBJ2-7; D is unresolved. CDR3 length equals 11 residues. Germline values: CDR1 MNHEY, CDR2 SMNVEV (reference sequence). V was cut by 7 bases and J by 4 bases, with 8 bases left in between. DNA of the CDR3: TGTGCCAGCAAACACGATTACGAGCAGTACTTC. Its translation: CASKHDYEQYF.

The gene calls are TRBV7-6 and TRBJ2-2, with D unclear. There are 13 residues in the CDR3. With 2 bases removed from V and 5 bases from J, the gap between germline ends came to 6 bases. Germline V gene sequence: CDR1 SGHVS, CDR2 FNYEAQ. As DNA, the CDR3 is TGTGCCAGCAGCTTAATGTCGACCGGGGAGCTGTTTTTT. This gives the protein CASSLMSTGELFF.

The gene calls are TRBV9 and TRBJ2-7; a possible D gene is TRBD1 (6 bases). Between the trimmed V and J ends, which lost 0 bases and 0 bases, there was a span of 10 bases. CDR3 size: 15 residues. Germline V gene lookup returns CDR1 SGDLS and CDR2 YYNGEE. CDR3 amino acids: CASSVGTASSYEQYF. CDR3 coding DNA: TGTGCCAGCAGCGTAGGGACAGCCAGCTCCTACGAGCAGTACTTC.

The chain links TRBV27 to TRBJ2-1, with 7 bases identical to TRBD2. CDR1 and CDR2 from the germline V gene are MNHEY and SMNVEV (reference sequence). V lost 10 bases, J lost 4 bases, and 16 bases stayed unmatched. The length of the CDR3 is 16 residues. In DNA form, the CDR3 reads TGTGCCACCAATTGGGCCGAGCGGGGTGATTACAATGAGCAGTTCTTC. Translation: CATNWAERGDYNEQFF.

V usage is TRBV5-4 and J usage is TRBJ2-7; D is ambiguous. CDR1 and CDR2 from the germline V gene are SGHNT and YYREEE (reference sequence). The CDR3 consists of 13 residues. V lost 1 base and J 6 bases, leaving 11 bases between the germline ends. CDR3 DNA: TGTGCCAGCAGCTTGATCGCCAATAGCGAGCAGTACTTC. Protein product: CASSLIANSEQYF. The complete variable domain, with remaining parts taken from reference TRBV5-4 and TRBJ2-7, reads ETGVTQSPTHLIKTRGQQVTLRCSSQSGHNTVSWYQQALGQGPQFIFQYYREEENGRGNFPPRFSGLQFPNYSSELNVNALELDDSALYLCASSLIANSEQYFGPGTRLTVT.

This rearrangement joins TRBV2 to TRBJ2-1, with a tentative D call TRBD2 (6 bases). Between the trimmed V and J ends, which lost 2 bases and 10 bases, there was a span of 15 bases. The CDR3 has 14 amino acids. Germline CDR1 SNHLY, CDR2 FYNNEI. DNA of the CDR3: TGTGCCAGCAGTGAAAACACCGGCGGAGGGGAGCAGTTCTTC. It specifies CASSENTGGGEQFF.

This clone was observed a few times. The chain joins TRBV20-1 to TRBJ2-7; D is possibly TRBD1 (5 bases). Germline V gene sequence: CDR1 DFQATT, CDR2 SNEGSKA (reference sequence). The CDR3 totals 10 residues. The ends were cut back, 6 bases at V and 5 bases at J, with 8 bases in the middle. The CDR3 nucleotides are TGCAGTGCCTGGACAAACGAGCAGTACTTC. This encodes CSAWTNEQYF.

V gene TRBV9 combines with J gene TRBJ2-3; 8 nucleotides agree with TRBD2. This CDR3 is built from 15 residues. With 4 bases clipped from V and 6 bases from J, the junction kept 10 bases outside the gene matches. The germline gives CDR1 SGDLS, CDR2 YYNGEE. The CDR3 region has the DNA TGTGCCAGCAGCTCAACGGGGGGGGCCCCCGATACGCAGTATTTT. This translates into CASSSTGGAPDTQYF. Using reference TRBV9 and TRBJ2-3 for the parts outside the CDR3, the full variable domain is DSGVTQTPKHLITATGQRVTLRCSPRSGDLSVYWYQQSLDQGLQFLIQYYNGEERAKGNILERFSAQQFPDLHSELNLSSLELGDSALYFCASSSTGGAPDTQYFGPGTRLTVL.

The CDR3 sequence: CAISESWDSVNYGYTF. The CDR3 DNA is TGTGCCATCAGTGAGTCGTGGGACAGCGTTAACTATGGCTACACCTTC. V usage is TRBV10-3 and J usage is TRBJ1-2; 7 bases line up with TRBD1. Germline-derived CDR1 and CDR2 are ENHRY and SYGVKD. This CDR3 region has 16 residues. Trimming cost V 0 bases and J 1 base; bases outside gene matches: 5.

The chain combines TRBV29-1 with TRBJ2-5; no reliable D call. Germline V gene lookup returns CDR1 SQVTM and CDR2 ANQGSEA. CDR3 length: 12 residues. With 4 bases removed from V and 0 bases from J, the gap between germline ends came to 6 bases. The CDR3 protein is CSVGPNQETQYF. Here the CDR3 DNA reads TGCAGCGTTGGTCCTAACCAAGAGACCCAGTACTTC.

The J gene is TRBJ2-7, the V gene TRBV4-1; tentatively, D is TRBD2 (6 bases). The V end lost 5 bases, the J end lost 0 bases, and 14 bases lay between the germline ends. The CDR3 contains 15 residues. The germline CDR1 and CDR2 sequences are MGHRA and YSYEKL. The CDR3: CASSARLASSYEQYF. The CDR3 DNA reads TGCGCCAGCAGCGCCCGCCTAGCGAGCTCCTACGAGCAGTACTTC.

Note on this clone: Its ends do not fully match the called genes, so a read error is possible. V is TRBV6-1 and J is TRBJ2-1; 10 nucleotides match TRBD2. The length of the CDR3 is 12 residues. Germline CDR1 MNHNS, CDR2 SASEGT. CDR3 amino acids: CASTEAGGEQFF. CDR3 in DNA: TGTGCCAGCACTGAAGCGGGAGGGGAGCAGTTCTTC.

This chain uses TRBV18 with TRBJ2-3; the D is unclear. The CDR3 length is 14 residues. V lost 1 base and J 0 bases, leaving 5 bases between the germline ends. CDR1 is KGHSH and CDR2 is LQKENI in the germline V gene. The CDR3 DNA reads as TGTGCCAGCTCACCACTTCCTAGCACAGATACGCAGTATTTT. Residues: CASSPLPSTDTQYF.

J is TRBJ2-1 and V is TRBV19; D not resolved. The CDR3 runs 13 residues. Between the trimmed V and J ends, which lost 5 bases and 5 bases, there was a span of 10 bases. Per germline, CDR1 LNHDA and CDR2 SQIVND (reference sequence). The CDR3 sequence: CASSVGGHNEQFF. CDR3 nucleotide sequence: TGTGCCAGTAGTGTCGGCGGCCACAATGAGCAGTTCTTC. The full variable domain, rest sourced from reference TRBV19 and TRBJ2-1, is DGGITQSPKYLFRKEGQNVTLSCEQNLNHDAMYWYRQDPGQGLRLIYYSQIVNDFQKGDIAEGYSVSREKKESFPLTVTSAQKNPTAFYLCASSVGGHNEQFFGPGTRLTVL.

The chain has TRBV28 and TRBJ1-1; 8 bases align to TRBD1. Germline V CDR1 and CDR2: MDHEN, SYDVKM. V lost 6 bases, J lost 5 bases, and 17 bases stayed unmatched. This CDR3 has 17 residues. The CDR3: CASSPGGAVVFRTEAFF. The CDR3 DNA sequence: TGTGCCAGCAGCCCAGGGGGCGCGGTCGTGTTTAGGACTGAAGCTTTCTTT.

The J gene is TRBJ1-1, the V gene TRBV25-1; D unclear. Trimming took off 6 bases at V and 5 bases at J, with 7 bases between the two ends. Germline V gene sequence: CDR1 MGHDK, CDR2 SYGVNS. This CDR3 contains 11 residues. The CDR3 nucleotides are TGTGCCAGCAGCTCAGGAACTGAAGCTTTCTTT. It encodes CASSSGTEAFF. Full variable domain (outside the CDR3, taken from reference TRBV25-1 and TRBJ1-1): EADIYQTPRYLVIGTGKKITLECSQTMGHDKMYWYQQDPGMELHLIHYSYGVNSTEKGDLSSESTVSRIRTEHFPLTLESARPSHTSQYLCASSSGTEAFFGQGTRLTVV.

This clone was observed a handful of times. V gene TRBV5-8 combines with J gene TRBJ2-7; TRBD2 matches 14 bases. Germline loops: CDR1 SGHTS, CDR2 YDEGEE. V was clipped by 7 bases and J by 4 bases; unmatched bases: 10. The CDR3 consists of 16 residues. The CDR3 loop is CASQRGRTSGRYEQYF. CDR3 DNA sequence: TGTGCCAGCCAAAGAGGCAGGACTAGCGGGAGGTACGAGCAGTACTTC.

V and J are TRBV4-1 and TRBJ1-1; D may be TRBD1 (5 bases). V lost 4 bases to trimming and J lost 3 bases, with 9 bases between them. Germline-derived CDR1 and CDR2 are MGHRA and YSYEKL. The CDR3 is 13 residues long. CDR3 region: CASSRGEDTEAFF. CDR3 bases: TGCGCCAGCAGCCGGGGGGAAGACACTGAAGCTTTCTTT.

V usage is TRBV9 and J usage is TRBJ2-5; D possibly corresponds to TRBD1 (6 bases). The CDR3 is made up of 15 amino acids. CDR1 and CDR2 (germline): SGDLS, YYNGEE. V was shortened by 4 bases and J by 1 base, with 14 bases between the two germline ends. DNA of the CDR3: TGTGCCAGCAGCTCAACAGTGGGGGCCCAAGAGACCCAGTACTTC. Amino acids: CASSSTVGAQETQYF.